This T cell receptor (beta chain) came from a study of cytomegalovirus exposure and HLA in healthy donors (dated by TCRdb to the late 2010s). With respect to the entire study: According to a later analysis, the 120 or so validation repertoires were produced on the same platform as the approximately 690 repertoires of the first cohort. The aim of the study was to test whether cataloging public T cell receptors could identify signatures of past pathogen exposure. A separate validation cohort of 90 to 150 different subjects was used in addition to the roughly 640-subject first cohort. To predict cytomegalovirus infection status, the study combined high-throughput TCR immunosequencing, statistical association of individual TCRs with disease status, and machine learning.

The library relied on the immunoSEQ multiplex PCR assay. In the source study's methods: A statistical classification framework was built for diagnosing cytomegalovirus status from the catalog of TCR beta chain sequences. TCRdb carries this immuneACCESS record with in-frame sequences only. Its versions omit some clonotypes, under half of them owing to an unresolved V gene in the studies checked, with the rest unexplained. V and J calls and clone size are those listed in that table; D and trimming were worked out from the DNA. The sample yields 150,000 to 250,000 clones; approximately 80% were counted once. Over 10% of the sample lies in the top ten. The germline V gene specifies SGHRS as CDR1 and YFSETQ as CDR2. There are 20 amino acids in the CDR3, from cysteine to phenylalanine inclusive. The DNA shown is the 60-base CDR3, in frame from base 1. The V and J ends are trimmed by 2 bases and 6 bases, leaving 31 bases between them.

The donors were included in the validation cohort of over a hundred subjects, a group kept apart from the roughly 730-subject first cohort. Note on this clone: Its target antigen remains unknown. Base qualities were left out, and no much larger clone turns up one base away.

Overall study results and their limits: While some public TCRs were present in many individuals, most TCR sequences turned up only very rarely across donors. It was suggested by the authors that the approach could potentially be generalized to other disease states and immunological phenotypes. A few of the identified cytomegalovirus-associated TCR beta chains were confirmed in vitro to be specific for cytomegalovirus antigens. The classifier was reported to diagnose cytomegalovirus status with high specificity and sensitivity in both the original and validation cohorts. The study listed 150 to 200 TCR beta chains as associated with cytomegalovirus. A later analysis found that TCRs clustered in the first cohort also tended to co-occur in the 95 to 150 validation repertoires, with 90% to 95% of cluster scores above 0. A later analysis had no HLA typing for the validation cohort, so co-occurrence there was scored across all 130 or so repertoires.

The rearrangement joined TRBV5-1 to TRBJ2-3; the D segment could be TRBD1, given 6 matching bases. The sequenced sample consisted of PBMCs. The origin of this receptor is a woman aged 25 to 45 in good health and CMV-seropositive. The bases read TGCGCCAGCAGCTTACAAAAACACGCACAGGGCCCAATATTCCCGGATACGCAGTATTTT. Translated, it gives CASSLQKHAQGPIFPDTQYF.